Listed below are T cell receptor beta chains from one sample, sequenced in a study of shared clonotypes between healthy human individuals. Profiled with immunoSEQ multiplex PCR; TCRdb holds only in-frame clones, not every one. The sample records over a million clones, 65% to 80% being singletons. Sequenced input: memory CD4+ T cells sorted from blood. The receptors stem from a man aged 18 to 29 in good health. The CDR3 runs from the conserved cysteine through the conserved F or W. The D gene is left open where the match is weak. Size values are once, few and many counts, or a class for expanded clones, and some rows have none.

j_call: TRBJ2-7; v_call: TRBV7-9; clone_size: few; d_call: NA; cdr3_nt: TGTGCCAGCAGCCCCCGGGGACCGGACGAGCAGTACTTC; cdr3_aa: CASSPRGPDEQYF
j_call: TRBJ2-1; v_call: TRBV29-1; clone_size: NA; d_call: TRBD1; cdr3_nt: TGCAGCGTTGGGACAGGGCAGTACAATGAGCAGTTCTTC; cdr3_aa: CSVGTGQYNEQFF
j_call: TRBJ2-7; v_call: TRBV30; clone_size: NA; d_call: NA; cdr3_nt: TGTGCCTGGAGTGCCCCCGGACGGGGCTACGAGCAGTACTTC; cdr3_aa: CAWSAPGRGYEQYF
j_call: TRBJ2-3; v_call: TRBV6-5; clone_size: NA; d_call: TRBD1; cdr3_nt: TGTGCCAGCTGGAACAGGGGCAACACAGATACGCAGTATTTT; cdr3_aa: CASWNRGNTDTQYF
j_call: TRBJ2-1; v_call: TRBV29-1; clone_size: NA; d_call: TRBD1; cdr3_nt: TGCAGCGTTGGACAGGGGGCCTACAATGAGCAGTTCTTC; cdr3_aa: CSVGQGAYNEQFF
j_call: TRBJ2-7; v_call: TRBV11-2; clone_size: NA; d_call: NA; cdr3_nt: TGTGCCAGCACCGCGCGCGGCGAGCAGTACTTC; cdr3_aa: CASTARGEQYF
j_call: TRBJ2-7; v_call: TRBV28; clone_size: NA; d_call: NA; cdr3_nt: TGTGCCAGCAGTTCTCCAGGGCGGGCTGCACGCTCCTACGAGCAGTACTTC; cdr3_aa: CASSSPGRAARSYEQYF
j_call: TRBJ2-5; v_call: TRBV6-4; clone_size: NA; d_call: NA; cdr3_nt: TGTGCCAGCAGTCGACAGGCCCAAGAGACCCAGTACTTC; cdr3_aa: CASSRQAQETQYF
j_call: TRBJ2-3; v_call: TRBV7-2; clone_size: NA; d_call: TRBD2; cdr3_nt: TGTGCCAGCAGCTTAAGCGGGGGAGGAGATACGCAGTATTTT; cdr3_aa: CASSLSGGGDTQYF
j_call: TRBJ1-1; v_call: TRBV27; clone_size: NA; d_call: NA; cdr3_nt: TGTGCCAGCAGTTCCGGACAGCAAATGAACACTGAAGCTTTCTTT; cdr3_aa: CASSSGQQMNTEAFF
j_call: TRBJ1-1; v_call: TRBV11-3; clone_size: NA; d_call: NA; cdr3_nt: TGTGCCAGCAGCATCACTACAGACACTGAAGCTTTCTTT; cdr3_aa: CASSITTDTEAFF
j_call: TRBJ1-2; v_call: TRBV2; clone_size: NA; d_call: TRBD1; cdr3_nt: TGTGCCAGCACCCGGGGACAGTCAAACTATGGCTACACCTTC; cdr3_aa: CASTRGQSNYGYTF
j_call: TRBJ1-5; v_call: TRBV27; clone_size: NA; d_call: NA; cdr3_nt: TGTGCCAGCAGTCCCAGCGCAGGGAGTAAGCCCCAGCATTTT; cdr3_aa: CASSPSAGSKPQHF
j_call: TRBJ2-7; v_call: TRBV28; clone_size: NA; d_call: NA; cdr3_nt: TGTGCCAGCCACGTAAGAGGGAGAACCTACGAGCAGTACTTC; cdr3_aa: CASHVRGRTYEQYF
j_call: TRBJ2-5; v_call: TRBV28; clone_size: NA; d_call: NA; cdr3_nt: TGTGCCAGCAGTTTAAACTTCCTGAGGGGGACCCAGTACTTC; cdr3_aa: CASSLNFLRGTQYF
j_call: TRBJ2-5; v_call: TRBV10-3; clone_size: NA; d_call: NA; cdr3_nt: TGTGCCATCAGTGGTCGGCTCGGGGAGACCCAGTACTTC; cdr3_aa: CAISGRLGETQYF
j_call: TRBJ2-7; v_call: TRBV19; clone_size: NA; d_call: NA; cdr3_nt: TGTGCCAGTAGTATCACAGAAAGCTACGAGCAGTACTTC; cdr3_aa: CASSITESYEQYF
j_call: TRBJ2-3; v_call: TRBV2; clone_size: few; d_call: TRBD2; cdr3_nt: TGTGCCAGCAGTGAATCGGGGGGGGCCGATACGCAGTATTTT; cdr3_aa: CASSESGGADTQYF
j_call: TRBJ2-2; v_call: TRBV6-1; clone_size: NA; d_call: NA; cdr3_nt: TGTGCCAGCAGTGAAATGGGGGGCGCCCCCACCGGGGAGCTGTTTTTT; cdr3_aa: CASSEMGGAPTGELFF
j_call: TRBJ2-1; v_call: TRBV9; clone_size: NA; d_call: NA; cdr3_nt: TGTGCCTCTTCGCCTGCCTACAATGAGCAGTTCTTC; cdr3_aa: CASSPAYNEQFF
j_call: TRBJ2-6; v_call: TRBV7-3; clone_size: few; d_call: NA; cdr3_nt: TGTGCCAGCAGCTCGAGCTCTGGGGCCAACGTCCTGACTTTC; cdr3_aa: CASSSSSGANVLTF
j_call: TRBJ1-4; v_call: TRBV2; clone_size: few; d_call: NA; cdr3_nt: TGTGCCAGCAATCCCGGGGCCCCCCGGAATCAAAAACTGTTTTTT; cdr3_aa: CASNPGAPRNQKLFF
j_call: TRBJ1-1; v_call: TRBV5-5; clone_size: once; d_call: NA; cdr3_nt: TGTGCCAGCAGCTTGCTTTTTCTTGGCCAGAAGAACACTGAAGCTTTCTTT; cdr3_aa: CASSLLFLGQKNTEAFF
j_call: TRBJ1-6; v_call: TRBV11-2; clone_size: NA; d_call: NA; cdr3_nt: TGTGCCAGCAGCGTTCGGAGTAATTCACCCCTCCACTTT; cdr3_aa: CASSVRSNSPLHF
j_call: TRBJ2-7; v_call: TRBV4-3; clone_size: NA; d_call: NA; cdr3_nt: TGCGCCAGCAGCCAAGATCTCAACGGCTACGAGCAGTACTTC; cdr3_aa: CASSQDLNGYEQYF
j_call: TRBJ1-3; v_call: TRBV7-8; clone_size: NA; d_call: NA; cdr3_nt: TGTGCCAGCAGCTTAGCGTTGTCCGGAAACACCATATATTTT; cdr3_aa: CASSLALSGNTIYF
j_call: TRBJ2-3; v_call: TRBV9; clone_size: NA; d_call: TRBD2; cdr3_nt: TGTGCCAGCAGCGTGTCGGGACTAGCGGCAGATACGCAGTATTTT; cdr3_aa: CASSVSGLAADTQYF
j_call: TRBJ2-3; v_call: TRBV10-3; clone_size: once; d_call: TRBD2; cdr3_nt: TGTGCCATCAGTGAGTCGGGCGGGAGGACAGATACGCAGTATTTT; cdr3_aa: CAISESGGRTDTQYF
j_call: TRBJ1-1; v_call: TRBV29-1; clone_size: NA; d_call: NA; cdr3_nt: TGCAGCGTTAGTCTAAACATGAACACTGAAGCTTTCTTT; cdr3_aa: CSVSLNMNTEAFF